This TCR beta chain was retrieved from a study of T cells in Graves' hyperthyroidism and ophthalmopathy. The V gene end was trimmed by 4 bases and the J gene end by 0 bases; junction bases not matched to a gene: 8. The germline V gene has CDR1 MNHEY and CDR2 SVGEGT. This CDR3 has 17 amino acids. There were TCR beta CDR3 regions amplified from RNA transcripts. Initially, a first-round RT-PCR of the TCR CDR3 employed the HTBI primer set. TCRdb used MiXCR to reprocess the multiplex PCR reads, holding one entry per CDR3 protein. The table has fewer than 850,000 distinct CDR3 sequences, roughly 17% seen once. No progression to ophthalmopathy during 18 months of follow-up defined stable disease. Participants, patients aged 18 to 65, had newly diagnosed hyperthyroidism with a duration under 2 months. Worth noting for this clonotype: Its antigen is as yet unknown.

Study outcomes and limitations: Also found in blood were most expanded thyroid clonotypes above 0.001. Ophthalmopathy was predicted by the model a median of roughly 6 months ahead of onset.

Sequenced input: blood. This chain links TRBV6-2 or TRBV6-3 with TRBJ1-1; TRBD1 matches 10 bases. The receptor comes from a man aged 50 to 59 with Graves' hyperthyroidism. CDR3 sequence: CASSSPPGQGMNTEAFF. Written as DNA, the CDR3 is TGTGCCAGCAGTTCCCCACCGGGACAGGGGATGAACACTGAAGCTTTCTTT.